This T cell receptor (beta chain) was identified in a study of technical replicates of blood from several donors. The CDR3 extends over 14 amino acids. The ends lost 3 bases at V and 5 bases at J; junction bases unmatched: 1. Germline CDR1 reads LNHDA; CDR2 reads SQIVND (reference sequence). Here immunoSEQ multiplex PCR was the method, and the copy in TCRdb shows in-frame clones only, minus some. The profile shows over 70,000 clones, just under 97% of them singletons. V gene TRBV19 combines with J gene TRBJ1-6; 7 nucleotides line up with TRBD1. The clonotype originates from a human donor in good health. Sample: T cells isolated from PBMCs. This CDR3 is CASSMGTDNSPLHF. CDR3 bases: TGTGCCAGTAGTATGGGGACAGATAATTCACCCCTCCACTTT.